This T cell receptor (beta chain) was obtained from a study of cytomegalovirus exposure and HLA in healthy donors. Background on the study: The 666 first-cohort repertoires shared a platform with the 120 or so validation repertoires, as reported in a later analysis. Broader study findings: The investigators catalogued about 170 TCR beta chains as cytomegalovirus-associated. A few chains linked to CMV were shown in vitro to be specific for CMV antigens. Clusters of TCRs from the first cohort tended to co-occur in the approximately 120 validation repertoires (as a later analysis found).

CDR3 length equals 16 residues. V trimming: 0 bases; J trimming: 4 bases; junction bases outside the gene matches: 9. Germline CDR1 is GTSNPN and CDR2 is SVGIG (reference sequence). Note on this clone: Its antigen is as yet unknown.

The data were produced by immunoSEQ multiplex PCR, yet TCRdb's version contains in-frame clones alone and is incomplete. There are tens of thousands of clones in the sample; 94% occur only once, and about 1.9% lies in the top ten. The rearrangement joins TRBV30 to TRBJ1-5; 7 nucleotides line up with TRBD1. The sequence derives from a woman aged 18-29 years in good health and CMV-seropositive. Sequenced input: PBMCs. The DNA for the CDR3 is TGTGCCTGGAGTGTTAGCTCCGCAGGGGGGAATCAGCCCCAGCATTTT. Translated: CAWSVSSAGGNQPQHF.